This is a list of T cell receptor beta chains from one sample in a study of shared clonotypes between healthy human individuals. Sequencing was performed with immunoSEQ multiplex PCR; in TCRdb, only in-frame clones are kept and a portion is missing. Of 2 million to 2.5 million clones in the sample, about 94% were seen once. The sequenced material came from naive CD8+ T cells sorted from blood. These receptors all stem from a man in his late teens or twenties in good health. Both conserved end residues are part of each CDR3. Each record gives: D gene, J gene, clone size, V gene, CDR3 DNA, CDR3 protein. A D gene is named only where the DNA matches it firmly. Only some rows state a clone size, as once, few, many or a class for expanded clones.

d_call: TRBD2
j_call: TRBJ2-5
clone_size: -
v_call: TRBV7-8
cdr3_nt: TGTGCCAGCAGCACTCTAGCGGGAGGAGTAGAGACCCAGTACTTC
cdr3_aa: CASSTLAGGVETQYF

d_call: -
j_call: TRBJ1-5
clone_size: -
v_call: TRBV6-1
cdr3_nt: TGTGCCAGCAGCGTGGACAGTTGGTCCAATCAGCCCCAGCATTTT
cdr3_aa: CASSVDSWSNQPQHF

d_call: -
j_call: TRBJ2-7
clone_size: -
v_call: TRBV7-9
cdr3_nt: TGTGCCAGCAGCTTAAGTGGGGAAAGCTACGAGCAGTACTTC
cdr3_aa: CASSLSGESYEQYF

d_call: -
j_call: TRBJ1-1
clone_size: -
v_call: TRBV6-5
cdr3_nt: TGTGCCAGCAGCCCGGGACACCTGAACACTGAAGCTTTCTTT
cdr3_aa: CASSPGHLNTEAFF

d_call: -
j_call: TRBJ2-6
clone_size: -
v_call: TRBV15
cdr3_nt: TGTGCCACCAGCAGTTACTCTGGGGCCAACGTCCTGACTTTC
cdr3_aa: CATSSYSGANVLTF

d_call: TRBD2
j_call: TRBJ2-5
clone_size: -
v_call: TRBV2
cdr3_nt: TGTGCCAGCAGAACCGGGACTAGCGGGATGGAGGCCCAGTACTTC
cdr3_aa: CASRTGTSGMEAQYF

d_call: -
j_call: TRBJ1-2
clone_size: -
v_call: TRBV5-4
cdr3_nt: TGTGCCAGCAGTTTTTGGCACAGGGATAACTATGGCTACACCTTC
cdr3_aa: CASSFWHRDNYGYTF

d_call: -
j_call: TRBJ1-4
clone_size: -
v_call: TRBV2
cdr3_nt: TGTGCCAGCAGTGAAGCGCCATGGGGGGCGGGTAATGAAAAACTGTTTTTT
cdr3_aa: CASSEAPWGAGNEKLFF

d_call: TRBD2
j_call: TRBJ2-2
clone_size: once
v_call: TRBV30
cdr3_nt: TGTGCCTGGAGTGGTCTTGGTTGGGCTAGCGGGGGCAACACCGGGGAGCTGTTTTTT
cdr3_aa: CAWSGLGWASGGNTGELFF

d_call: TRBD2
j_call: TRBJ2-5
clone_size: -
v_call: TRBV6-1
cdr3_nt: TGTGCCAGCAGTGAGGCGACTAGCCTGTTCCCAGAGACCCAGTACTTC
cdr3_aa: CASSEATSLFPETQYF

d_call: -
j_call: TRBJ1-2
clone_size: -
v_call: TRBV6-4
cdr3_nt: TGTGCCAGCAGTAATCCAGATCACGGATCCTTGTCTAACTATGGCTACACCTTC
cdr3_aa: CASSNPDHGSLSNYGYTF

d_call: TRBD2
j_call: TRBJ2-6
clone_size: -
v_call: TRBV19
cdr3_nt: TGTGCCAGTAGTATGGGGGGGAACCCCCTCTCTGGGGCCAACGTCCTGACTTTC
cdr3_aa: CASSMGGNPLSGANVLTF

d_call: -
j_call: TRBJ1-1
clone_size: -
v_call: TRBV19
cdr3_nt: TGTGCCAGTAGTATTTCTATGAACACTGAAGCTTTCTTT
cdr3_aa: CASSISMNTEAFF

d_call: -
j_call: TRBJ2-7
clone_size: -
v_call: TRBV5-6
cdr3_nt: TGTGCCAGCAGCTTGCGCAGGTCTCGCTACGAGCAGTACTTC
cdr3_aa: CASSLRRSRYEQYF

d_call: TRBD1
j_call: TRBJ2-7
clone_size: -
v_call: TRBV7-9
cdr3_nt: TGTGCCAGCAGCTTAGGGCAGGGGGCGCTCAACGAGCAGTACTTC
cdr3_aa: CASSLGQGALNEQYF

d_call: -
j_call: TRBJ2-7
clone_size: once
v_call: TRBV9
cdr3_nt: TGTGCCAGCAGCGTAGGGTCGGGCCCACTCGAGCAGTACTTC
cdr3_aa: CASSVGSGPLEQYF

d_call: -
j_call: TRBJ2-3
clone_size: -
v_call: TRBV11-2
cdr3_nt: TGTGCCAGCAGTCCTACAGGAGGGTTGTTGACAGATACGCAGTATTTT
cdr3_aa: CASSPTGGLLTDTQYF

d_call: -
j_call: TRBJ1-2
clone_size: -
v_call: TRBV13
cdr3_nt: TGTGCCAGCAGCTTAGAGGCTTCAGGGCATGGCTACACCTTC
cdr3_aa: CASSLEASGHGYTF

d_call: TRBD1
j_call: TRBJ2-7
clone_size: -
v_call: TRBV10-3
cdr3_nt: TGTGCCATCAGTGGGGACAGGGGCGACTACGAGCAGTACTTC
cdr3_aa: CAISGDRGDYEQYF

d_call: -
j_call: TRBJ1-1
clone_size: -
v_call: TRBV7-8
cdr3_nt: TGTGCCAGCTCGGTAGAGGGAACGATGAACACTGAAGCTTTCTTT
cdr3_aa: CASSVEGTMNTEAFF

d_call: TRBD1
j_call: TRBJ1-2
clone_size: -
v_call: TRBV11-2
cdr3_nt: TGTGCCAGCAGCCCGGGGACAGGGAACTATGGCTACACCTTC
cdr3_aa: CASSPGTGNYGYTF

d_call: -
j_call: TRBJ2-7
clone_size: once
v_call: TRBV4-1
cdr3_nt: TGCGCCAGCAGCCAAGCAGGGACCCTTTCCTACGAGCAGTACTTC
cdr3_aa: CASSQAGTLSYEQYF

d_call: -
j_call: TRBJ1-2
clone_size: once
v_call: TRBV6-1
cdr3_nt: TGTGCCAGCAGTGAAGCAGGGACACGCTATGGCTACACCTTC
cdr3_aa: CASSEAGTRYGYTF

d_call: -
j_call: TRBJ2-5
clone_size: -
v_call: TRBV30
cdr3_nt: TGTGCCTGGAGTGATGGGGCGTACCAAGAGACCCAGTACTTC
cdr3_aa: CAWSDGAYQETQYF

d_call: -
j_call: TRBJ2-5
clone_size: -
v_call: TRBV7-2
cdr3_nt: TGTGCCAGCAGCCAAGGGTGGCAGCAAGAGACCCAGTACTTC
cdr3_aa: CASSQGWQQETQYF

d_call: -
j_call: TRBJ2-5
clone_size: -
v_call: TRBV10-3
cdr3_nt: TGTGCCACCATTATCATGGGGGGCAGAGAGACCCAGTACTTC
cdr3_aa: CATIIMGGRETQYF

d_call: -
j_call: TRBJ1-1
clone_size: once
v_call: TRBV29-1
cdr3_nt: TGCAGCGTTCTGACGAACACTGAAGCTTTCTTT
cdr3_aa: CSVLTNTEAFF

d_call: -
j_call: TRBJ1-5
clone_size: -
v_call: TRBV27
cdr3_nt: TGTGCCAGCAGTTCCTCCGGACATTTCAATCAGCCCCAGCATTTT
cdr3_aa: CASSSSGHFNQPQHF

d_call: -
j_call: TRBJ2-7
clone_size: -
v_call: TRBV7-9
cdr3_nt: TGTGCCAGCAGCTTCAGGGGGGGAACATACGAGCAGTACTTC
cdr3_aa: CASSFRGGTYEQYF

d_call: -
j_call: TRBJ2-7
clone_size: -
v_call: TRBV5-6
cdr3_nt: TGTGCCAGCAAGGAGTCAGGAACATACTCCTACGAGCAGTACTTC
cdr3_aa: CASKESGTYSYEQYF

d_call: TRBD1
j_call: TRBJ1-2
clone_size: -
v_call: TRBV7-9
cdr3_nt: TGTGCCAGCAGCGCGGGACAGCCTAACTATGGCTACACCTTC
cdr3_aa: CASSAGQPNYGYTF

d_call: -
j_call: TRBJ2-3
clone_size: -
v_call: TRBV7-9
cdr3_nt: TGTGCCAGCAAGCCACCCGGCACAGATACGCAGTATTTT
cdr3_aa: CASKPPGTDTQYF

d_call: -
j_call: TRBJ2-6
clone_size: -
v_call: TRBV7-8
cdr3_nt: TGTGCCAGCAGCTGGGACCGAGAGTCTGGGGCCAACGTCCTGACTTTC
cdr3_aa: CASSWDRESGANVLTF

d_call: -
j_call: TRBJ2-2
clone_size: -
v_call: TRBV19
cdr3_nt: TGTGCCAGTAGTACCCCAGAAGCGGCCGGGGAGCTGTTTTTT
cdr3_aa: CASSTPEAAGELFF

d_call: -
j_call: TRBJ1-1
clone_size: once
v_call: TRBV7-9
cdr3_nt: TGTGCCAGCAGCCCTAGCACAACAGGGACTGAAGCTTTCTTT
cdr3_aa: CASSPSTTGTEAFF

d_call: TRBD1
j_call: TRBJ1-6
clone_size: once
v_call: TRBV6-5
cdr3_nt: TGTGCCAGCAGGGACGCTACAGGGGGCTTTTCACCCCTCCACTTT
cdr3_aa: CASRDATGGFSPLHF

d_call: -
j_call: TRBJ2-1
clone_size: once
v_call: TRBV19
cdr3_nt: TGTGCCAGTAGCCCCAGCGCGGAGTCCTACAATGAGCAGTTCTTC
cdr3_aa: CASSPSAESYNEQFF

d_call: TRBD1
j_call: TRBJ2-7
clone_size: -
v_call: TRBV7-9
cdr3_nt: TGTGCCAGCAGCCGCTGGACAGGGGGGCGGGACGAGCAGTACTTC
cdr3_aa: CASSRWTGGRDEQYF

d_call: TRBD2
j_call: TRBJ2-3
clone_size: -
v_call: TRBV9
cdr3_nt: TGTGCCAGCAGCGTAGCCGTGACTAGCGGGTGGGTGGATACGCAGTATTTT
cdr3_aa: CASSVAVTSGWVDTQYF

d_call: TRBD1
j_call: TRBJ1-5
clone_size: once
v_call: TRBV5-1
cdr3_nt: TGCGCCAGCAGCCCGGGACAGAGTATCAATCAGCCCCAGCATTTT
cdr3_aa: CASSPGQSINQPQHF

d_call: TRBD1
j_call: TRBJ1-4
clone_size: -
v_call: TRBV6-5
cdr3_nt: TGTGCCAGCAGTTACTCGGGACAGACTAATGAAAAACTGTTTTTT
cdr3_aa: CASSYSGQTNEKLFF

d_call: TRBD1
j_call: TRBJ2-7
clone_size: -
v_call: TRBV27
cdr3_nt: TGTGCCAGCAGTTACTCGACAGGGGTCACAACCTACGAGCAGTACTTC
cdr3_aa: CASSYSTGVTTYEQYF

d_call: TRBD2
j_call: TRBJ2-5
clone_size: -
v_call: TRBV5-1
cdr3_nt: TGCGCCAGCAGCTTGGATCTGGGGGGAGGGCAAAAGACCCAGTACTTC
cdr3_aa: CASSLDLGGGQKTQYF

d_call: TRBD1
j_call: TRBJ1-1
clone_size: -
v_call: TRBV7-6
cdr3_nt: TGTGCCAGCAGCTTAGGCAGGGGGTGGACTAACACTGAAGCTTTCTTT
cdr3_aa: CASSLGRGWTNTEAFF

d_call: TRBD2
j_call: TRBJ2-5
clone_size: once
v_call: TRBV4-3
cdr3_nt: TGCGCCAGCAGTGATGGACTAGGCATCCAAGAGACCCAGTACTTC
cdr3_aa: CASSDGLGIQETQYF

d_call: TRBD2
j_call: TRBJ2-7
clone_size: -
v_call: TRBV11-2
cdr3_nt: TGTGCCAGCAGCTTATACGGGGGGGAGCAGTACGAGCAGTACTTC
cdr3_aa: CASSLYGGEQYEQYF

d_call: -
j_call: TRBJ1-4
clone_size: -
v_call: TRBV4-1
cdr3_nt: TGCGCCAGCAGCCAAGTTGGTAATGAAAAACTGTTTTTT
cdr3_aa: CASSQVGNEKLFF

d_call: TRBD1
j_call: TRBJ2-5
clone_size: -
v_call: TRBV15
cdr3_nt: TGTGCCACCATGGGAACAGGGGGCGAAGGGTCGGAGACCCAGTACTTC
cdr3_aa: CATMGTGGEGSETQYF

d_call: -
j_call: TRBJ2-1
clone_size: once
v_call: TRBV4-1
cdr3_nt: TGCGCCAGCAGCCCCTACAGGACCTCCGGGGATGAGCAGTTCTTC
cdr3_aa: CASSPYRTSGDEQFF

d_call: -
j_call: TRBJ2-3
clone_size: -
v_call: TRBV9
cdr3_nt: TGTGCCAGCAGCGTCGGCATTTCTAGCACAGATACGCAGTATTTT
cdr3_aa: CASSVGISSTDTQYF

d_call: TRBD1
j_call: TRBJ2-3
clone_size: -
v_call: TRBV5-1
cdr3_nt: TGCGCCAGCAACTACAGGGGGAACACAGATACGCAGTATTTT
cdr3_aa: CASNYRGNTDTQYF

d_call: -
j_call: TRBJ2-5
clone_size: -
v_call: TRBV9
cdr3_nt: TGTGCCAGCAGCGGACTAGAAGGAGAGACCCAGTACTTC
cdr3_aa: CASSGLEGETQYF

d_call: -
j_call: TRBJ1-2
clone_size: -
v_call: TRBV29-1
cdr3_nt: TGCAGCGTACCCGGCGACTATGGCTACACCTTC
cdr3_aa: CSVPGDYGYTF